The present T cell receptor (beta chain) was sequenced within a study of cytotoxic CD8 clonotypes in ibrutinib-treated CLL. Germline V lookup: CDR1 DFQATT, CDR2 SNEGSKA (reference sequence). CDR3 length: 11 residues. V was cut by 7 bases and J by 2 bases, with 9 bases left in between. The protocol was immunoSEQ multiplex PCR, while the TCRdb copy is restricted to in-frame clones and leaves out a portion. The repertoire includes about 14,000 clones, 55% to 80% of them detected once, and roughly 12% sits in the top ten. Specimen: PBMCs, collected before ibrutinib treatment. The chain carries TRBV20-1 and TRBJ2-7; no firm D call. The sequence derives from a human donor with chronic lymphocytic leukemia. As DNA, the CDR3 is TGCAGTGTAAGACTCCCCTACGAGCAGTACTTC. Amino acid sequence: CSVRLPYEQYF.